These 26 T cell receptor beta chains were all obtained from the same sample, sequenced in a study of blood T cell repertoires in COVID-19. Sequenced by immunoSEQ multiplex PCR; TCRdb stores in-frame clones only, minus some. The table has roughly 98,000 clones, 82% seen once. Material for sequencing was peripheral blood. These receptors originate from an older man with active or convalescent COVID-19.

CDR3 region: CAISGQGGGYTF. In DNA, the CDR3 is TGTGCCATCAGTGGTCAGGGCGGAGGCTACACCTTC. The chain carries TRBV10-3 and TRBJ1-2; D perhaps matches TRBD1 (5 bases). The germline gives CDR1 ENHRY, CDR2 SYGVKD. The V gene lost 4 bases and the J gene lost 8 bases, with 11 bases spanning the gap. The CDR3 is 12 amino acids.

The chain links TRBV4-1 to TRBJ2-5, with D possibly TRBD2 on 6 matching bases. CDR3 length: 14 amino acids. Looked up from germline, CDR1 is MGHRA and CDR2 is YSYEKL. The ends were cut back, 4 bases at V and 0 bases at J, with 9 bases in the middle. CDR3: CASSRRLDQETQYF. For the CDR3, the DNA is TGCGCCAGCAGCCGTAGACTAGACCAAGAGACCCAGTACTTC.

This sequence joins TRBV21-1 and TRBJ1-1; the D segment call TRBD1 is taken from the table without a DNA check. TRBV21-1 is a pseudogene. The CDR3 covers 17 residues. The CDR3 sequence: CASSKAKHLRQNTEAFF. The CDR3 DNA is TGTGCCAGCAGCAAAGCAAAACATCTAAGACAGAACACTGAAGCTTTCTTT.

This sequence joins TRBV5-6 and TRBJ2-7; 7 nucleotides align to TRBD2. J lost 2 bases, V lost 0 bases, and 8 bases had no gene match. CDR3 length: 16 amino acids. CDR1 is SGHDT, CDR2 YYEEEE, per germline. The CDR3, as DNA: TGTGCCAGCAGCTTGGCGGGAGCGGGGTCAGCCTACGAGCAGTACTTC. As protein: CASSLAGAGSAYEQYF.

This chain links TRBV30 with TRBJ1-2; 10 positions match TRBD1. This CDR3 region has 15 residues. The V gene's germline CDR1 is GTSNPN and CDR2 SVGIG (reference sequence). V trimming: 0 bases; J trimming: 7 bases; junction bases outside the gene matches: 8. The CDR3 loop is CAWSVLGTGVLGYTF. The CDR3 DNA follows: TGTGCCTGGAGTGTACTTGGGACAGGGGTTCTTGGCTACACCTTC.

V gene TRBV4-3 combines with J gene TRBJ1-2; 9 bases agree with TRBD1. Germline-derived CDR1 and CDR2 are LGHNA and YSLEER. CDR3 length equals 16 residues. The ends lost 1 base at V and 10 bases at J; junction bases unmatched: 13. The CDR3 loop reads CASSQATAGTGFYYTF. The CDR3 nucleotides are TGCGCCAGCAGCCAAGCCACCGCCGGGACAGGGTTCTACTACACCTTC.

The chain recombines TRBV5-6 with TRBJ1-3; D uncertain. Per the germline V gene, CDR1 is SGHDT and CDR2 is YYEEEE. The CDR3 is made up of 13 amino acids. The V gene lost 1 base and the J gene lost 4 bases, with 6 bases spanning the gap. CDR3 in amino acids: CASSLWAGNTIYF. In DNA form, the CDR3 reads TGTGCCAGCAGCTTGTGGGCGGGAAACACCATATATTTT. Complete variable domain (other parts from reference TRBV5-6 and TRBJ1-3): DAGVTQSPTHLIKTRGQQVTLRCSPKSGHDTVSWYQQALGQGPQFIFQYYEEEERQRGNFPDRFSGHQFPNYSSELNVNALLLGDSALYLCASSLWAGNTIYFGEGSWLTVV.

The rearrangement joins TRBV12-3 or TRBV12-4 to TRBJ1-2; perhaps TRBD1 as D (5 bases). Between the trimmed V and J ends, which lost 5 bases and 4 bases, there was a span of 11 bases. The CDR3 is made up of 13 amino acids. The CDR3 region is CASSTTVSYGYTF. CDR3 sequence (DNA): TGTGCCAGCAGTACGACAGTTTCCTATGGCTACACCTTC.

This clone was observed a few times. The chain couples TRBV18 to TRBJ1-2, with 7 bases lining up with TRBD1. In germline, CDR1 is KGHSH, CDR2 LQKENI. The CDR3 is 15 amino acids. J was trimmed by 8 bases and V by 0 bases; bases with no gene match: 9. In DNA form, the CDR3 reads TGTGCCAGCTCACCACCCCCCCCAGGGGGACAGGGCTACACCTTC. It specifies CASSPPPPGGQGYTF. The whole variable domain, remainder taken from reference TRBV18 and TRBJ1-2, is NAGVMQNPRHLVRRRGQEARLRCSPMKGHSHVYWYRQLPEEGLKFMVYLQKENIIDESGMPKERFSAEFPKEGPSILRIQQVVRGDSAAYFCASSPPPPGGQGYTFGSGTRLTVV.

This chain connects TRBV7-8 to TRBJ1-2, with D tentatively TRBD1 (5 bases). The CDR3 runs 14 residues. Trimming shortened V by 4 bases and J by 4 bases, and 13 bases separated the two germline ends. CDR1 is SGHVS, CDR2 FQNEAQ, per germline. The CDR3 DNA is TGTGCCAGCAGCTCAGGGAGGCTCGGCTATGGCTACACCTTC. Translated, it gives CASSSGRLGYGYTF.

V usage is TRBV10-3 and J usage is TRBJ1-1, with D possibly being TRBD1 (5 bases). V lost 7 bases to trimming and J lost 1 base, with 10 bases between them. The germline CDR1 and CDR2 sequences are ENHRY and SYGVKD. CDR3 length: 13 residues. The CDR3: CAIKQQANTEAFF. The CDR3 DNA reads as TGTGCCATCAAGCAACAGGCGAACACTGAAGCTTTCTTT.

The V and J genes are TRBV19 and TRBJ2-7, with 7 bases lining up with TRBD1. The trim removed 3 bases at V and 3 bases at J, leaving 5 bases unmatched. This CDR3 region has 14 residues. CDR1 is LNHDA and CDR2 is SQIVND in the germline V gene (reference sequence). The CDR3 nucleotides are TGTGCCAGTAGTATCCGGACAGGAAACTACGAGCAGTACTTC. Its translation: CASSIRTGNYEQYF.

The chain combines TRBV6-6 with TRBJ1-1; D remains ambiguous. V shed 4 bases and J shed 1 base, with 7 bases lying between them. CDR1 is MNHNY and CDR2 is SVGAGI in the germline V gene (reference sequence). CDR3 size: 13 residues. The CDR3 DNA follows: TGTGCCAGCAGTTGGCAGTGGAACACTGAAGCTTTCTTT. Translating it yields CASSWQWNTEAFF.

The chain uses TRBV5-1 and TRBJ2-3, with a weak D call TRBD1 (6 bases). Germline lookup yields CDR1 SGHRS and CDR2 YFSETQ. V lost 4 bases and J lost 5, with 11 bases in between. The CDR3 runs 13 residues. CDR3 DNA sequence: TGCGCCAGCAGCGGACAGAGAGGAGATACGCAGTATTTT. It is translated as CASSGQRGDTQYF.

The rearrangement joins TRBV6-2 or TRBV6-3 to TRBJ1-6, with 9 bases matching TRBD1. The CDR3 has 18 amino acids. The V and J ends lost 2 bases and 0 bases, in that order; junction bases with no gene match: 5. From germline, CDR1 is MNHEY and CDR2 SVGEGT. Here the CDR3 DNA reads TGTGCCAGCAGTTACAGGACAGGGGTGAGCTCCTATAATTCACCCCTCCACTTT. This translates into CASSYRTGVSSYNSPLHF.

The J gene is TRBJ2-1, the V gene TRBV5-4; maybe TRBD2 (7 bases). Deletions cut 4 bases from V and 8 bases from J, with 19 bases between. The CDR3 is made up of 15 amino acids. Per the germline V gene, CDR1 is SGHNT and CDR2 is YYREEE (reference sequence). The chain's CDR3 is CASSPSSGGFYEQFF. Written as DNA, the CDR3 is TGTGCCAGCAGCCCAAGTTCGGGGGGCTTCTATGAGCAGTTCTTC.

The J gene is TRBJ2-1, the V gene TRBV24-1; TRBD2 matches 7 bases. There are 13 residues in the CDR3. CDR1 is KGHDR, CDR2 SFDVKD, per germline. With 3 bases clipped from V and 7 bases from J, the junction kept 2 bases outside the gene matches. CDR3 amino acids: CATSDGGVNEQFF. The CDR3 DNA reads TGTGCCACCAGTGATGGGGGGGTGAATGAGCAGTTCTTC.

This chain uses TRBV30 with TRBJ1-4; 7 nucleotides match TRBD1. From germline, CDR1 is GTSNPN and CDR2 SVGIG (reference sequence). Trimming cost V 2 bases and J 7 bases; bases outside gene matches: 7. This CDR3 has 14 amino acids. The CDR3 protein is CAWSQGGAGEKLFF. Written as DNA, the CDR3 is TGTGCCTGGAGTCAAGGGGGCGCAGGTGAAAAACTGTTTTTT.

V gene TRBV5-1 combines with J gene TRBJ2-7; 7 positions agree with TRBD1. The germline CDR1 and CDR2 sequences are SGHRS and YFSETQ. The CDR3 covers 14 residues. The trim removed 0 bases at V and 3 bases at J, leaving 3 bases unmatched. The CDR3 bases are TGCGCCAGCAGCTTGGTGAGACAGGGCTACGAGCAGTACTTC. Translating it yields CASSLVRQGYEQYF.

This chain connects TRBV28 to TRBJ1-6, with 7 bases aligning to TRBD1. Trimming removed 3 bases from V and 10 bases from J; junction bases left unmatched: 12. This CDR3 is built from 16 residues. In germline, CDR1 is MDHEN, CDR2 SYDVKM. Written as DNA, the CDR3 is TGTGCCAGCAGTTTTTACCAGAACAGGGGTTTCTCACCCCTCCACTTT. This translates into CASSFYQNRGFSPLHF.

This chain uses TRBV5-1 with TRBJ1-4; 8 positions match TRBD1. Trimming cost V 0 bases and J 8 bases; bases outside gene matches: 9. Germline lookup yields CDR1 SGHRS and CDR2 YFSETQ. The CDR3 runs 16 residues. CDR3 sequence reads: CASSLGWTGLREKLFF. The CDR3 coding sequence is TGCGCCAGCAGCTTGGGATGGACAGGGCTGAGGGAAAAACTGTTTTTT.

The rearrangement joins TRBV19 to TRBJ1-1; D might be TRBD1 (5 bases). Trimming left V 6 bases short and J 5 bases short, with 10 bases between. This CDR3 region has 12 residues. Germline V gives CDR1 LNHDA, CDR2 SQIVND (reference sequence). CDR3 region: CASREHRTEAFF. The CDR3 DNA reads TGTGCCAGTAGGGAACACAGGACTGAAGCTTTCTTT.

This clone showed up just once. The rearrangement links TRBV6-5 to TRBJ2-3; 8 bases agree with TRBD1. The J segment lost 3 bases and the V segment lost 3 bases, leaving 5 bases of the junction unmatched. The CDR3 runs 15 residues. CDR1 is MNHEY and CDR2 is SVGAGI in the germline V gene. The CDR3, as DNA: TGTGCCAGCAGTTATCAGGGGGCGCGGACAGATACGCAGTATTTT. Translating it yields CASSYQGARTDTQYF.

This chain links TRBV7-2 with TRBJ2-5; 8 bases fit TRBD2. Unmatched junction bases numbered 6, after V lost 4 bases and J lost 5 bases. The CDR3 runs to 14 residues. In germline, CDR1 is SGHTA, CDR2 FQGNSA. CDR3 coding DNA: TGTGCCAGCAGCTCCACCGGGACTAGGGAGACCCAGTACTTC. Amino acids: CASSSTGTRETQYF.

This clone was found once. The CDR3 coding sequence is TGTGCCAGCATGGGACTAGCAAACACCGGGGAGCTGTTTTTT. As protein: CASMGLANTGELFF. The chain joins TRBV27 to TRBJ2-2, with 9 positions matching TRBD2. CDR3 length: 14 residues. V trimming: 7 bases; J trimming: 2 bases; junction bases outside the gene matches: 2. Looked up from germline, CDR1 is MNHEY and CDR2 is SMNVEV (reference sequence).

V usage is TRBV5-1 and J usage is TRBJ2-7; D not resolved. Trimming left V 0 bases short and J 7 bases short, with 11 bases between. The germline gives CDR1 SGHRS, CDR2 YFSETQ. The length of the CDR3 is 13 residues. DNA of the CDR3: TGCGCCAGCAGCTTGGCAACCGTACGGGAGCAGTACTTC. Amino acid sequence: CASSLATVREQYF.